Described below is a single T cell receptor (beta chain) sequence and its context. What it recognizes is unknown. The data derive from a study of naive and memory T cell subsets. Study-wide results and limits: Potentially, T cell activation and differentiation skew this RNA-based measurement.

The library had UMIs added by 3' ligation of an oligonucleotide to TCR cDNA. RNA was extracted from more than 2 ml of whole blood of healthy adults. Cells were not sorted; total RNA input targeted about 1 to 1000 ng. Four PCR rounds used nested alpha and beta constant region primers plus the SP2 primer. Blood and skin TCR RNA was reverse transcribed with alpha and beta constant primers. TCRdb processed the 5' RACE reads anew with MiXCR; each CDR3 protein has one entry. Of more than 45,000 distinct CDR3 sequences listed, 5.5% to 8.5% are singletons. The sequence came from a male donor in good health.

The CDR3 DNA is TGTGCCAGCAGTTTGGGACAGACTAATCAGCCCCAGCATTTT. This translates into CASSLGQTNQPQHF. This chain connects TRBV12-3 or TRBV12-4 to TRBJ1-5; 7 bases are shared with TRBD1. Unmatched junction bases numbered 3, after V lost 3 bases and J lost 4 bases. The CDR3 covers 14 residues.